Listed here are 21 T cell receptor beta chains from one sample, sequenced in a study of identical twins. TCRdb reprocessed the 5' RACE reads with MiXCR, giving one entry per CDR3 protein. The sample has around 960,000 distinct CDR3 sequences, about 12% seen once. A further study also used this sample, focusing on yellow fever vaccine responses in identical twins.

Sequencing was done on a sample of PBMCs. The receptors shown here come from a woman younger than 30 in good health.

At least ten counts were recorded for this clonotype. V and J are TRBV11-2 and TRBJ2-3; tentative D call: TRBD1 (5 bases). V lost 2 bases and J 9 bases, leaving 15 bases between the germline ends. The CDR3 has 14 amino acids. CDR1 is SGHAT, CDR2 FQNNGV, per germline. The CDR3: CASSLSGREGTQYF. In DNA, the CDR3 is TGTGCCAGCAGCTTATCGGGCAGGGAAGGAACGCAGTATTTT.

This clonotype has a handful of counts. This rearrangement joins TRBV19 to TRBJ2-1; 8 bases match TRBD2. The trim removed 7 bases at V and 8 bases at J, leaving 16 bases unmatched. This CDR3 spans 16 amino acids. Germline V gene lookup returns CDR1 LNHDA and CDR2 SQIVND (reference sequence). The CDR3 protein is CASKGTRGGRVDEQFF. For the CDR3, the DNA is TGTGCCAGTAAGGGGACTAGAGGGGGGAGGGTCGATGAGCAGTTCTTC.

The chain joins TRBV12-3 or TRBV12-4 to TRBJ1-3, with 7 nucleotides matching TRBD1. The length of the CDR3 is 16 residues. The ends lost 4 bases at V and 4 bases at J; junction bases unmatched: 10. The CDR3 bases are TGTGCCAGCAGTTCCACCCAGACAGGGCCAGGAAACACCATATATTTT. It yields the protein CASSSTQTGPGNTIYF.

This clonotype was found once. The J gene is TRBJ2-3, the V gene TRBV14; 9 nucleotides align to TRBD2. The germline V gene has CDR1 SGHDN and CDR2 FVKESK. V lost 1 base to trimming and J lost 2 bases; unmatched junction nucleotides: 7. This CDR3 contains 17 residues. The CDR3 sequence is CASSQAPAGGTTDTQYF. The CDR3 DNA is TGTGCCAGCAGCCAAGCGCCAGCGGGAGGCACCACAGATACGCAGTATTTT.

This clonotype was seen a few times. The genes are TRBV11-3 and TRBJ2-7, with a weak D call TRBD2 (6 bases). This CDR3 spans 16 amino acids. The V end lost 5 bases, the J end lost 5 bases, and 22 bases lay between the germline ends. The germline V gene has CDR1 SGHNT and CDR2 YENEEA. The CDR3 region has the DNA TGTGCCAGCAGCCTGGGGGGATATTGGTCCGTCGACGAGCAGTACTTC. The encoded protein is CASSLGGYWSVDEQYF.

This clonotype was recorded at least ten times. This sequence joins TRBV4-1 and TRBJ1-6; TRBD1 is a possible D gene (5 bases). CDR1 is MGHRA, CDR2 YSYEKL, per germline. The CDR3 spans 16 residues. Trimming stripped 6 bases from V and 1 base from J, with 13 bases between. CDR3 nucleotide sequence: TGCGCCAGCAGTGCAGGGACCAGGTCCTATAATTCACCCCTCCACTTT. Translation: CASSAGTRSYNSPLHF.

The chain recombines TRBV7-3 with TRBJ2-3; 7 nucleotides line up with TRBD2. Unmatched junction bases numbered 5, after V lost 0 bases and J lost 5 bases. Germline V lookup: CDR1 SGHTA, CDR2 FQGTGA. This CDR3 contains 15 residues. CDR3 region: CASSLTSLAGDTQYF. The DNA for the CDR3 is TGTGCCAGCAGCTTAACGTCTTTAGCGGGAGATACGCAGTATTTT.

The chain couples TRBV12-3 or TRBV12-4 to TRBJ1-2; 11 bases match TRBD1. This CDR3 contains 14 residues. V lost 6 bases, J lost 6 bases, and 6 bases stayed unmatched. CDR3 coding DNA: TGTGCCAGCAGGAAGGACAGGGGGCTGGATGGCTACACCTTC. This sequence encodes CASRKDRGLDGYTF.

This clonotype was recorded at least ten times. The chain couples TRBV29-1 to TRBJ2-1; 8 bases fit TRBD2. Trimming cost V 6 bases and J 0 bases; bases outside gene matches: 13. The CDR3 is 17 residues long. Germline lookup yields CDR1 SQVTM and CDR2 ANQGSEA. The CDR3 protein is CSVPRRGAISSYNEQFF. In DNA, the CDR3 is TGCAGCGTCCCTAGGCGGGGGGCCATAAGCTCCTACAATGAGCAGTTCTTC.

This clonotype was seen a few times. The CDR3 here is CASSLVVGPGTEAFF. The CDR3 region has the DNA TGTGCCAGCAGCTTAGTTGTGGGCCCTGGGACTGAAGCTTTCTTT. The rearrangement joins TRBV7-9 to TRBJ1-1, with D uncertain. Germline lookup yields CDR1 SEHNR and CDR2 FQNEAQ (reference sequence). The length of the CDR3 is 15 residues. Trimming pared 1 base from V and 5 bases from J, leaving 14 bases between.

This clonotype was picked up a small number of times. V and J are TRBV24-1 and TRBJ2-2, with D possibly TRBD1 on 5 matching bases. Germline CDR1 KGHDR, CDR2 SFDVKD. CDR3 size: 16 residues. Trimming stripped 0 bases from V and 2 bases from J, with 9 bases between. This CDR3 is CATSDLVGANTGELFF. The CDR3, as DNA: TGTGCCACCAGTGATTTGGTAGGGGCAAACACCGGGGAGCTGTTTTTT.

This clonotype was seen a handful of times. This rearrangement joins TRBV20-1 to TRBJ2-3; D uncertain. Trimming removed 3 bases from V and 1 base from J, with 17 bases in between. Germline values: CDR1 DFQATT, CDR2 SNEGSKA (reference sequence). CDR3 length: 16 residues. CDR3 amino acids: CSARIGQSGGTDTQYF. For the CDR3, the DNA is TGCAGTGCTAGGATAGGGCAGAGTGGTGGCACAGATACGCAGTATTTT.

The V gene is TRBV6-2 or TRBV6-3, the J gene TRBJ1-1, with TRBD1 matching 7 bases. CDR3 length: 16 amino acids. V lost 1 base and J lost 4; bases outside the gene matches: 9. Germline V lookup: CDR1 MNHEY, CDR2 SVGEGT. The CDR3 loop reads CASSYFQQGRPTEAFF. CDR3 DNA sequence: TGTGCCAGCAGTTACTTCCAACAGGGGCGGCCCACTGAAGCTTTCTTT.

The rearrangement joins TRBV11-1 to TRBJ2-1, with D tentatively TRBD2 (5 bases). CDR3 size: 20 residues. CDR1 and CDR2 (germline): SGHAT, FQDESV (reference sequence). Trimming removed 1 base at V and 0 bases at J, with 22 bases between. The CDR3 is CASSLGSLRGPKSSYNEQFF. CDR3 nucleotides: TGTGCCAGCAGCTTAGGGTCCCTCCGCGGGCCCAAAAGCTCCTACAATGAGCAGTTCTTC.

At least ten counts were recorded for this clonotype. This chain's CDR3 is CSVRDPGHTNTGELFF. CDR3 bases: TGCAGCGTTCGGGACCCGGGGCATACGAACACCGGGGAGCTGTTTTTT. The chain links TRBV29-1 to TRBJ2-2; D may match TRBD1 or TRBD2 (5 bases each). Germline V gene data show CDR1 as SQVTM and CDR2 as ANQGSEA. The CDR3 extends over 16 amino acids. V lost 5 bases to trimming and J lost 0 bases, with 16 bases between them.

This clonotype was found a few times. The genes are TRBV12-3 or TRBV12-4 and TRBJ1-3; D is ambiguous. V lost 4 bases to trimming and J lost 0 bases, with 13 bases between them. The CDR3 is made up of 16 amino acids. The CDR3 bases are TGTGCCAGCAGTTCAAAAGAAAGGAGCTCTGGAAACACCATATATTTT. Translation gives CASSSKERSSGNTIYF.

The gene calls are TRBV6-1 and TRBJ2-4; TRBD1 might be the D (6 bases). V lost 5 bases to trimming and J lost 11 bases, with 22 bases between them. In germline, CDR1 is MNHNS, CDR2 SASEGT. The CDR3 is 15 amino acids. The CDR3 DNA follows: TGTGCCAGCAGTCCGATGGGGGCAGTACGGAGAGTTCAGTACTTC. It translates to CASSPMGAVRRVQYF.

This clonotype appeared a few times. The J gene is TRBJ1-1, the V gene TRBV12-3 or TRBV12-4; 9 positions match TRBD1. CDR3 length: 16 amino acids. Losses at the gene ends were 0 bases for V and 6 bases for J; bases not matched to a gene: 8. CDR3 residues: CASSLALGTGFAEAFF. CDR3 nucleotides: TGTGCCAGCAGTTTAGCTTTGGGGACAGGGTTCGCTGAAGCTTTCTTT.

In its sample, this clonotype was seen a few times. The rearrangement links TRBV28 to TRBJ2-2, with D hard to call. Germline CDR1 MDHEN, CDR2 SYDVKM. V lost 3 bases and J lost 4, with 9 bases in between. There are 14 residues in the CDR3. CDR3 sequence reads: CASSFLVRTGELFF. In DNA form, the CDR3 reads TGTGCCAGCAGTTTCTTGGTACGCACCGGGGAGCTGTTTTTT.

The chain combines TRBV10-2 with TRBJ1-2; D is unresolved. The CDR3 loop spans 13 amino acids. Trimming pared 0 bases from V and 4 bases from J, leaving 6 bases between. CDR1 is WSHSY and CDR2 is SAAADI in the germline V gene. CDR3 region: CASSESVVYGYTF. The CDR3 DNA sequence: TGCGCCAGCAGTGAGTCGGTGGTCTATGGCTACACCTTC.

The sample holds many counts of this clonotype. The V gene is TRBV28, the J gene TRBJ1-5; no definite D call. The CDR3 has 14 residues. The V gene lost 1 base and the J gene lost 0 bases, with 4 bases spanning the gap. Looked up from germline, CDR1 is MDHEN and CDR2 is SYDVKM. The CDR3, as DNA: TGTGCCAGCAGTTTATTAAATAGCAATCAGCCCCAGCATTTT. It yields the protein CASSLLNSNQPQHF.